This TCR beta chain was identified in a study of T-cell reconstitution after alpha-beta-depleted transplantation in children. This clonotype was observed many times. Unique molecular identifiers featured in how the TCRbeta library was prepared. Via MiXCR, TCRdb re-called the PCR reads, giving one row per CDR3 protein. This sample has roughly 190,000 distinct CDR3 sequences, with roughly 15% found just once. The sequence was obtained from a human donor who donated a stem cell graft to a child with acute lymphoblastic leukemia. Sequences were derived from PBMCs from the stem cell graft donor, sampled from the stem cell graft.

This CDR3 reads CASSPNRVVNTEAFF. DNA of the CDR3: TGTGCCAGCAGTCCAAACAGGGTTGTGAACACTGAAGCTTTCTTT. The chain combines TRBV27 with TRBJ1-1; tentatively, D is TRBD1 (6 bases). The CDR3 covers 15 residues. V was clipped by 5 bases and J by 0 bases, with 13 bases between them. CDR1 is MNHEY, CDR2 SMNVEV, per germline (reference sequence).